These 15 T cell receptor beta chains share one sample of origin, sequenced in a study of T-cell reconstitution after alpha-beta-depleted transplantation in children. This sample's TCRbeta library carried unique molecular identifier barcodes. Each CDR3 protein gets one entry after TCRdb re-called the PCR reads with MiXCR. The sample holds about 420,000 distinct CDR3 sequences, around 9.9% seen once. Source: PBMCs from the stem cell graft donor, taken from the stem cell graft. The receptors here all came from a human donor who donated a stem cell graft to a child with acute myeloid leukemia.

This clonotype was seen only a few times. The V and J genes are TRBV12-3 or TRBV12-4 and TRBJ2-3; D is possibly TRBD2 (7 bases). V lost 1 base and J lost 4, with 12 bases in between. CDR3 length: 15 residues. Here the CDR3 DNA reads TGTGCCAGCAGTTTAGAGGGGGGGCCCCCAGATACGCAGTATTTT. Amino acids: CASSLEGGPPDTQYF.

A few counts support this clonotype. The chain combines TRBV5-1 with TRBJ2-5; D is unclear. V was shortened by 3 bases and J by 4 bases, with 16 bases between the two germline ends. Germline assignment: CDR1 SGHRS and CDR2 YFSETQ. This CDR3 has 15 residues. DNA for the CDR3: TGCGCCAGCAGCTCCGCGACGAGTGTCGGAGAGACCCAGTACTTC. It is translated as CASSSATSVGETQYF.

This clonotype was detected ten times or more. The V gene is TRBV20-1, the J gene TRBJ2-1; TRBD2 matches at 11 bases. With V trimmed by 3 bases and J by 5 bases, 3 bases remained unmatched. Germline V lookup: CDR1 DFQATT, CDR2 SNEGSKA (reference sequence). CDR3 length equals 14 residues. For the CDR3, the DNA is TGCAGTGCTAGTACTAGCGGGAGCCACAATGAGCAGTTCTTC. Protein sequence: CSASTSGSHNEQFF.

J is TRBJ1-1 and V is TRBV7-8, with D unclear. V was shortened by 5 bases and J by 2 bases, with 9 bases between the two germline ends. The germline V gene has CDR1 SGHVS and CDR2 FQNEAQ. This CDR3 comprises 13 residues. The CDR3 region has the DNA TGTGCCAGCAGCGTAGAGAGAAACACTGAAGCTTTCTTT. It specifies CASSVERNTEAFF.

Only a few counts were recorded for this clonotype. The chain employs TRBV7-2 and TRBJ2-7; D is possibly TRBD1 or TRBD2 (5 bases each). Germline-derived CDR1 and CDR2 are SGHTA and FQGNSA. CDR3 length equals 13 residues. V shed 6 bases and J shed 1 base, with 10 bases lying between them. CDR3: CASRSGGSYEQYF. CDR3 coding DNA: TGTGCCAGCAGGTCTGGGGGATCCTACGAGCAGTACTTC. Full variable domain (missing parts from reference TRBV7-2 and TRBJ2-7): GAGVSQSPSNKVTEKGKDVELRCDPISGHTALYWYRQSLGQGLEFLIYFQGNSAPDKSGLPSDRFSAERTGGSVSTLTIQRTQQEDSAVYLCASRSGGSYEQYFGPGTRLTVT.

The chain joins TRBV29-1 to TRBJ1-4; no reliable D call. Germline V gene sequence: CDR1 SQVTM, CDR2 ANQGSEA. Trimming removed 4 bases at V and 4 bases at J, with 7 bases between. This CDR3 region has 12 residues. CDR3 loop: CSVAQFNEKLFF. The CDR3 nucleotides are TGCAGCGTTGCGCAGTTTAATGAAAAACTGTTTTTT.

This clonotype was seen more than once but under ten times. V is TRBV7-2 and J is TRBJ1-2, with 12 bases matching TRBD1. CDR3 length: 14 amino acids. J gave up 8 bases and V 5 bases, and 6 bases lay outside the gene matches. Per germline, CDR1 SGHTA and CDR2 FQGNSA. The chain's CDR3 is CASSGTGGVWGYTF. CDR3 sequence (DNA): TGTGCCAGCAGCGGGACAGGGGGCGTCTGGGGCTACACCTTC.

The CDR3 DNA follows: TGTGCCAGCAGCTTAGACCAAGGCTACGAGCAGTACTTC. It specifies CASSLDQGYEQYF. The genes are TRBV7-6 and TRBJ2-7; D call uncertain. This CDR3 contains 13 residues. Germline CDR1 reads SGHVS; CDR2 reads FNYEAQ. The V end lost 1 base, the J end lost 3 bases, and 7 bases lay between the germline ends. Full variable domain (remainder filled in from reference TRBV7-6 and TRBJ2-7): GAGVSQSPRYKVTKRGQDVALRCDPISGHVSLYWYRQALGQGPEFLTYFNYEAQQDKSGLPNDRFSAERPEGSISTLTIQRTEQRDSAMYRCASSLDQGYEQYFGPGTRLTVT.

V is TRBV4-1 and J is TRBJ1-1; D gene unclear. V was cut by 0 bases and J by 3 bases, with 11 bases left in between. This CDR3 is built from 15 residues. CDR1 and CDR2 from the germline V gene are MGHRA and YSYEKL. CDR3 in DNA: TGCGCCAGCAGCCAAGAGCGCGGAATATACACTGAAGCTTTCTTT. It encodes CASSQERGIYTEAFF.

This chain uses TRBV20-1 with TRBJ1-2; the D gene is possibly TRBD1 (6 bases). Trimming removed 6 bases at V and 2 bases at J, with 13 bases between. Germline V gene data show CDR1 as DFQATT and CDR2 as SNEGSKA (reference sequence). This CDR3 has 13 amino acids. The CDR3 spells CSAGQTLNYGYTF. DNA for the CDR3: TGCAGTGCCGGACAGACCCTAAACTATGGCTACACCTTC.

The rearrangement links TRBV6-1 to TRBJ2-2, with D perhaps being TRBD1 or TRBD2 (5 bases each). The CDR3 spans 14 residues. CDR1 MNHNS and CDR2 SASEGT come from the germline V gene. Trimming left V 6 bases short and J 4 bases short, with 12 bases between. The CDR3 is CASSRDPLTGELFF. CDR3 nucleotides: TGTGCCAGCAGCCGGGACCCGCTCACCGGGGAGCTGTTTTTT.

In this sample, this clonotype turned up a few times. The chain carries TRBV11-1 and TRBJ2-5, with D possibly matching TRBD2 (5 bases). V lost 5 bases and J lost 5, with 24 bases in between. This CDR3 comprises 17 residues. Germline V CDR1 and CDR2: SGHAT, FQDESV (reference sequence). CDR3 sequence: CASSRGRRSTGGETQYF. The CDR3 region has the DNA TGTGCCAGCAGCCGGGGTCGGCGTAGCACTGGCGGGGAGACCCAGTACTTC.

This clonotype has a handful of counts. The rearrangement links TRBV29-1 to TRBJ1-4; D unclear. This CDR3 region has 11 residues. Germline V CDR1 and CDR2: SQVTM, ANQGSEA. In DNA form, the CDR3 reads TGCACCGCGGCGGCAGGAGGAAAACTGTTTTTT. This encodes CTAAAGGKLFF. The full variable domain, in which reference TRBV29-1 and TRBJ1-4 provide the parts outside the CDR3, is SAVISQKPSRDICQRGTSLTIQCQVDSQVTMMFWYRQQPGQSLTLIATANQGSEATYESGFVIDKFPISRPNLTFSTLTVSNMSPEDSSIYLCTAAAGGKLFFGSGTQLSVL.

This clonotype was counted ten times or more. The chain uses TRBV5-1 and TRBJ2-2, with D uncertain. CDR1 and CDR2 from the germline V gene are SGHRS and YFSETQ. The CDR3 extends over 17 amino acids. V lost 0 bases and J lost 4, with 16 bases in between. CDR3 sequence reads: CASSLESSLRITGELFF. CDR3 DNA: TGCGCCAGCAGCTTGGAATCCAGCCTCCGTATCACCGGGGAGCTGTTTTTT.

The genes are TRBV19 and TRBJ1-5, with D possibly matching TRBD1 (5 bases). V dropped 5 bases and J dropped 9 bases, with 14 bases sitting between them. This CDR3 has 13 amino acids. Germline V gene data show CDR1 as LNHDA and CDR2 as SQIVND (reference sequence). In DNA, the CDR3 is TGTGCCAGTAGTCCCCATACAGGTTCGCCCCAGCATTTT. This encodes CASSPHTGSPQHF.